Reported below is one T cell receptor beta chain. This record belongs to a study of T-cell reconstitution after alpha-beta-depleted transplantation in children. Unique molecular identifiers tagged the TCRbeta library. TCRdb reprocessed the PCR reads with MiXCR, giving one entry per CDR3 protein. The table includes about 610,000 distinct CDR3 sequences, 10% detected once. CDR1 and CDR2 from the germline V gene are SGHTA and FQGNSA. The CDR3 has 15 residues. The V segment lost 5 bases and the J segment 8 bases; nucleotides outside the gene matches: 11. This receptor was obtained from a human donor who donated a stem cell graft to a child with acute myeloid leukemia. Source: PBMCs from the stem cell graft donor, taken from the stem cell graft. V usage is TRBV7-2 and J usage is TRBJ1-2; TRBD1 aligns across 10 bases. The CDR3 coding sequence is TGTGCCAGCAGCGTCAACCGGGACAGGGGTGCCGGCTACACCTTC. It codes for CASSVNRDRGAGYTF.